This TCR beta chain was found in a study of shared clonotypes between healthy human individuals. Nashville, Tennessee was home to all donors, each a Caucasian adult. Extraction of genomic DNA in unsorted samples used 86 million or so PBMCs. Whole-study findings and limits: Clonotype sharing among donors was expected to depend on sequencing depth.

Notes on this clone: The antigen remains undetermined. A read error is likely here: a far larger clone is one base away.

Sequencing used immunoSEQ multiplex PCR; TCRdb keeps in-frame clones, though not all of them. The repertoire holds some 470,000 clones, with 60% to 85% as singletons. The TCR comes from a woman aged 40 to 50 in good health. Some clones in this sample may be carry-over from other donors' samples. Sequencing was done on a sample of PBMCs.

In DNA form, the CDR3 reads TGTGCCAGCGGCTTAGCCCCCCTAAGGGGGCTGGAGACCCAGTACTTC. Its translation is CASGLAPLRGLETQYF. The chain uses TRBV7-9 and TRBJ2-5; 7 positions agree with TRBD1. The CDR3 spans 16 residues. Germline lookup yields CDR1 SEHNR and CDR2 FQNEAQ (reference sequence).